This T cell receptor (beta chain) is from a study of CD8 T cells in Susac syndrome. It was with random hexamers that about 0.45 to 1 ug RNA was reverse transcribed. TCRdb redid the calling of the immunoSEQ multiplex PCR reads with MiXCR, one entry per CDR3 protein. This table holds about 300,000 distinct CDR3 sequences, 89% found once. V lost 5 bases, J lost 3 bases, and 7 bases stayed unmatched. This CDR3 has 16 residues. Germline assignment: CDR1 MDHEN and CDR2 SYDVKM. The rearrangement joins TRBV28 to TRBJ1-6; 7 bases are a match to TRBD1. The clonotype was recovered from a human donor with multiple sclerosis. Sequences were obtained from CD8+ T cells from PBMCs. This CDR3 is CASSPSRDSYNSPLHF. The CDR3 nucleotides are TGTGCCAGCAGTCCCTCCCGGGACAGCTATAATTCACCCCTCCACTTT.